A single sample is the source of the 32 T cell receptor beta chains below, sequenced in a study of T cell repertoires in cytomegalovirus infection. TCRdb reprocessed the reads via MiXCR and lists one record per CDR3 protein. The sample lists 340,000 or so distinct CDR3 sequences, around 25% occurring once. These receptors lack a known antigen. The sample in question was cultured PBMCs, obtained from culture after CMV antigen stimulation. All receptors derive from a human donor in good health (CMV status not recorded). Some clones in this sample may be carry-over from other donors' samples.

The chain has TRBV20-1 and TRBJ2-7, with D possibly TRBD1 on 6 matching bases. The CDR3 loop spans 13 amino acids. The germline V and J ends were trimmed by 3 bases and 7 bases, with 16 bases remaining between them. CDR1 is DFQATT, CDR2 SNEGSKA, per germline (reference sequence). The chain's CDR3 is CSARGQGNLEQYF. Here the CDR3 DNA reads TGCAGTGCTAGGGGGCAGGGGAACCTGGAGCAGTACTTC.

A word on this clonotype: This may arise from a read error, as a much more abundant clone is one base away. V and J are TRBV7-6 and TRBJ1-2, with no clear D. The CDR3 covers 13 residues. Germline V lookup: CDR1 SGHVS, CDR2 FNYEAQ. This CDR3 is CASSFGVGYDYTF. Written as DNA, the CDR3 is TGTGCCAGCAGCTTTGGGGTCGGCTATGACTACACCTTC.

The chain links TRBV6-5 to TRBJ2-7; unclear D gene. Germline V CDR1 and CDR2: MNHEY, SVGAGI. The CDR3 has 11 residues. V lost 6 bases and J 4 bases, leaving 7 bases between the germline ends. The CDR3 reads CASRSLYEQYF. CDR3 DNA: TGTGCCAGCAGGTCCCTGTACGAGCAGTACTTC.

This clonotype occurred a few times. The J gene is TRBJ2-1, the V gene TRBV5-5; 11 bases are a match to TRBD2. This CDR3 comprises 17 residues. V lost 0 bases to trimming and J lost 7 bases; unmatched junction nucleotides: 9. Germline V lookup: CDR1 SGHKS, CDR2 YYEKEE (reference sequence). The CDR3 DNA reads as TGTGCCAGCAGCTTGGCTACCTTACTAGCGGGGGCTAATGAGCAGTTCTTC. Its translation is CASSLATLLAGANEQFF.

The chain uses TRBV6-6 and TRBJ1-1; D is unresolved. The germline CDR1 and CDR2 sequences are MNHNY and SVGAGI (reference sequence). V lost 5 bases, J lost 11 bases, and 12 bases lay in between. This CDR3 is 11 amino acids long. The CDR3 DNA is TGTGCCAGCAGTAACCGGTTATGGGCTTTCTTT. Amino acids: CASSNRLWAFF.

This clonotype was counted between two and nine times. The CDR3 DNA is TGTGCCAGCAGCTTCCCATTGGGGCGTGCCCTTAATGAGCAGTTCTTC. It codes for CASSFPLGRALNEQFF. V is TRBV7-9 and J is TRBJ2-1, with D possibly matching TRBD1 (5 bases). V was pared by 3 bases and J by 7 bases, with 19 bases between. The germline CDR1 and CDR2 sequences are SEHNR and FQNEAQ (reference sequence). The length of the CDR3 is 16 residues.

The V call is TRBV7-2, the J call TRBJ1-2; 8 bases are shared with TRBD1. The CDR3 sequence is 15 residues long. V shed 4 bases, J shed 4 bases, and the junction held 8 bases outside the gene matches. Germline V gene data show CDR1 as SGHTA and CDR2 as FQGNSA. CDR3 nucleotides: TGTGCCAGCAGCTCGTGGGCAGGGGGCGTCTATGGCTACACCTTC. Translated: CASSSWAGGVYGYTF. Filled out from reference TRBV7-2 and TRBJ1-2, the complete variable domain reads GAGVSQSPSNKVTEKGKDVELRCDPISGHTALYWYRQSLGQGLEFLIYFQGNSAPDKSGLPSDRFSAERTGGSVSTLTIQRTQQEDSAVYLCASSSWAGGVYGYTFGSGTRLTVV.

The rearrangement joins TRBV30 to TRBJ1-3; possible D gene TRBD1, 6 bases. Germline CDR1 reads GTSNPN; CDR2 reads SVGIG (reference sequence). The length of the CDR3 is 14 residues. V lost 5 bases, J lost 0 bases, and 11 bases lay in between. The CDR3 spells CAWGRGYSGNTIYF. The CDR3 DNA follows: TGTGCCTGGGGCAGGGGATACTCTGGAAACACCATATATTTT.

This clonotype appeared a few times. The rearrangement joins TRBV4-1 to TRBJ2-3, with a possible D match to TRBD2 (5 bases). Trimming shortened V by 1 base and J by 6 bases, and 11 bases separated the two germline ends. The CDR3 totals 14 residues. Germline V CDR1 and CDR2: MGHRA, YSYEKL. The CDR3: CASSQGTGEDTQYF. The CDR3 DNA sequence: TGCGCCAGCAGCCAAGGCACCGGGGAGGATACGCAGTATTTT.

The genes are TRBV7-2 and TRBJ2-3; unclear D gene. The CDR3 extends over 14 amino acids. V dropped 5 bases and J dropped 4 bases, with 13 bases sitting between them. Germline V gives CDR1 SGHTA, CDR2 FQGNSA. CDR3 protein: CASSPFGSADTQYF. The CDR3 nucleotides are TGTGCCAGCAGCCCCTTCGGCAGCGCAGATACGCAGTATTTT.

This clonotype was observed a few times. The rearrangement uses TRBV5-4 and TRBJ2-7; a possible D gene is TRBD2 (5 bases). V lost 6 bases, J lost 1 base, and 20 bases lay in between. The CDR3 consists of 16 residues. Per germline, CDR1 SGHNT and CDR2 YYREEE (reference sequence). The CDR3 nucleotides read TGTGCCAGCAACGAAGGTGCGGGTAGACTATCCTACGAGCAGTACTTC. Amino acids: CASNEGAGRLSYEQYF.

The chain employs TRBV27 and TRBJ2-1; 7 bases fit TRBD2. From germline, CDR1 is MNHEY and CDR2 SMNVEV (reference sequence). The CDR3 loop spans 14 amino acids. The V gene end was trimmed by 5 bases and the J gene end by 8 bases; junction bases not matched to a gene: 9. In nucleotides, the CDR3 is TGTGCCAGCAGTCCACGACTAGCTAGCGATGAGCAGTTCTTC. Translation gives CASSPRLASDEQFF.

This clonotype appeared many times. The chain links TRBV7-3 to TRBJ1-1, with D possibly being TRBD1 (5 bases). Germline V gives CDR1 SGHTA, CDR2 FQGTGA. Trimming took 2 bases from V and 1 from J, leaving 14 bases between them. The CDR3 length is 16 residues. The CDR3 nucleotides read TGTGCCAGCAGCTTAGGGGGGGTGAGCCAGAACACTGAAGCTTTCTTT. This gives the protein CASSLGGVSQNTEAFF.

This clonotype was detected a few times. The chain combines TRBV5-1 with TRBJ2-3; D gene ambiguous. The V gene lost 1 base and the J gene lost 2 bases, with 11 bases spanning the gap. Germline V gives CDR1 SGHRS, CDR2 YFSETQ. This CDR3 has 15 residues. In DNA form, the CDR3 reads TGCGCCAGCAGCTTGCGTTGGTACTCCACAGATACGCAGTATTTT. It codes for CASSLRWYSTDTQYF.

This clonotype was detected ten times or more. The chain recombines TRBV7-9 with TRBJ2-4; D possibly matches TRBD1 or TRBD2 (5 bases each). CDR1 and CDR2 from the germline V gene are SEHNR and FQNEAQ (reference sequence). The CDR3 is made up of 16 amino acids. The germline V and J ends were trimmed by 5 bases and 0 bases, with 14 bases remaining between them. The CDR3 reads CASSLGTGRAKNIQYF. CDR3 nucleotides: TGTGCCAGCAGCCTCGGGACGGGGAGAGCCAAAAACATTCAGTACTTC.

Note on this clonotype: Germline and junction disagree at one end, which may indicate a read error. The chain has TRBV2 and TRBJ2-1; no clear D gene. CDR3 size: 13 residues. Per germline, CDR1 SNHLY and CDR2 FYNNEI. The CDR3 region is CASSEQSYNEQLF. CDR3 DNA: TGTGCCAGCAGTGAACAGTCCTACAATGAGCAGCTCTTC.

V and J are TRBV7-8 and TRBJ1-3; 7 bases align to TRBD1. This CDR3 comprises 15 residues. Germline loops: CDR1 SGHVS, CDR2 FQNEAQ. The V and J ends lost 4 bases and 0 bases, in that order; junction bases with no gene match: 3. The CDR3 here is CASSSRTGSGNTIYF. CDR3 sequence (DNA): TGTGCCAGCAGCTCTCGGACAGGCTCTGGAAACACCATATATTTT.

In its sample, this clonotype was seen a few times. This rearrangement joins TRBV20-1 to TRBJ2-1; D is possibly TRBD1 (6 bases). V was pared by 5 bases and J by 13 bases, with 15 bases between. Germline CDR1 reads DFQATT; CDR2 reads SNEGSKA (reference sequence). The CDR3 is 11 amino acids. The CDR3 spells CSAGGRNYQFF. In DNA form, the CDR3 reads TGCAGTGCTGGGGGCCGTAACTACCAGTTCTTC.

The V gene is TRBV7-2, the J gene TRBJ1-4; D unclear. Trimming took 4 bases from V and 4 from J, leaving 13 bases between them. The CDR3 spans 15 residues. CDR1 is SGHTA, CDR2 FQGNSA, per germline. The CDR3: CASSSERAFNEKLFF. The CDR3 DNA reads TGTGCCAGCAGCTCAGAAAGAGCCTTTAATGAAAAACTGTTTTTT.

This sequence joins TRBV27 and TRBJ1-1, with D unresolved. The length of the CDR3 is 12 residues. The germline V and J ends were trimmed by 3 bases and 5 bases, with 7 bases remaining between them. Germline assignment: CDR1 MNHEY and CDR2 SMNVEV (reference sequence). CDR3 bases: TGTGCCAGCAGTTTTTACGGGACTGAAGCTTTCTTT. Residues: CASSFYGTEAFF.

This clonotype showed up just a few times. J is TRBJ2-4 and V is TRBV28; 8 bases map to TRBD1. V gave up 6 bases and J gave up 0 bases; unmatched junction bases: 10. The CDR3 is 17 residues long. Germline CDR1 reads MDHEN; CDR2 reads SYDVKM. As DNA, the CDR3 is TGTGCCAGCAGGAACCAGGGACAGGTATTAGCCAAAAACATTCAGTACTTC. Its protein product is CASRNQGQVLAKNIQYF. The full variable domain, in which reference TRBV28 and TRBJ2-4 provide the parts outside the CDR3, is DVKVTQSSRYLVKRTGEKVFLECVQDMDHENMFWYRQDPGLGLRLIYFSYDVKMKEKGDIPEGYSVSREKKERFSLILESASTNQTSMYLCASRNQGQVLAKNIQYFGAGTRLSVL.

This chain links TRBV7-2 with TRBJ2-2; perhaps TRBD2 as D (5 bases). V shed 2 bases and J shed 0 bases, with 13 bases lying between them. CDR3 length equals 17 residues. Germline CDR1 SGHTA, CDR2 FQGNSA. The CDR3 spells CASSLRSRGSNTGELFF. The CDR3 DNA sequence: TGTGCCAGCAGCTTACGGTCCCGCGGGTCGAACACCGGGGAGCTGTTTTTT.

This sequence joins TRBV7-9 and TRBJ2-1, with D tentatively TRBD2 (5 bases). Germline V gene data show CDR1 as SEHNR and CDR2 as FQNEAQ (reference sequence). Trimming shortened V by 7 bases and J by 12 bases, and 16 bases separated the two germline ends. This CDR3 is built from 12 residues. The CDR3 bases are TGTGCCAGCACCAACTGGGAGAAGGGGCAGTTCTTC. Translation: CASTNWEKGQFF.

The chain uses TRBV23-1 and TRBJ2-1; D not resolved. TRBV23-1 is noted as an ORF with a role that remains uncertain. This CDR3 is 14 amino acids long. Trimming took off 3 bases at V and 2 bases at J, with 8 bases between the two ends. CDR3 sequence (DNA): TGCGCCAGCAGTCAGGACGAGCCCTACAATGAGCAGTTCTTC. Residues: CASSQDEPYNEQFF.

V and J are TRBV5-4 and TRBJ1-1, with D tentatively TRBD1 (5 bases). CDR3 length: 14 amino acids. Trimming cost V 4 bases and J 1 base, with 11 bases left between them. CDR1 and CDR2 from the germline V gene are SGHNT and YYREEE (reference sequence). DNA for the CDR3: TGTGCCAGCAGCAGCGACAGTCCGAACACTGAAGCTTTCTTT. Translating gives CASSSDSPNTEAFF.

This clonotype was found a few times. The chain joins TRBV6-2 or TRBV6-3 to TRBJ1-1, with 8 bases aligning to TRBD1. With 0 bases clipped from V and 2 bases from J, the junction kept 5 bases outside the gene matches. In germline, CDR1 is MNHEY, CDR2 SVGEGT. The CDR3 runs 16 residues. The CDR3 reads CASSYSQGAVNTEAFF. The CDR3 nucleotides read TGTGCCAGCAGTTACTCCCAGGGGGCGGTCAACACTGAAGCTTTCTTT.

This clonotype occurred many times. This chain uses TRBV7-2 with TRBJ2-2; TRBD1 might be the D (5 bases). Trimming left V 3 bases short and J 5 bases short, with 16 bases between. CDR1 and CDR2 (germline): SGHTA, FQGNSA. The CDR3 totals 16 residues. The CDR3 coding sequence is TGTGCCAGCAGCTTTCCCCCCCAGGGTTCGACCGGGGAGCTGTTTTTT. Its protein product is CASSFPPQGSTGELFF.

This clonotype was recorded at least ten times. This sequence joins TRBV7-2 and TRBJ1-5; no reliable D call. The CDR3 totals 15 residues. The V gene lost 4 bases and the J gene lost 2 bases, with 12 bases spanning the gap. CDR1 and CDR2 (germline): SGHTA, FQGNSA. CDR3 in DNA: TGTGCCAGCAGCTCCCCAGATGTGGGCAATCAGCCCCAGCATTTT. Translation: CASSSPDVGNQPQHF.

The chain carries TRBV11-2 and TRBJ2-7, with unresolved D. Germline V lookup: CDR1 SGHAT, CDR2 FQNNGV. The CDR3 is 11 amino acids. Deletions cut 5 bases from V and 7 bases from J, with 9 bases between. The CDR3 coding sequence is TGTGCCAGCAGCCCAGCCCGAGAGCAGTACTTC. This gives the protein CASSPAREQYF.

Turning to this clonotype: This CDR3 fails to terminate in the conserved phenylalanine or tryptophan, so it likely reflects a read error. The gene calls are TRBV20-1 and TRBJ2-1, with D maybe TRBD2 (6 bases). V was pared by 3 bases and J by 2 bases, with 8 bases between. CDR3 size: 13 residues. Per the germline V gene, CDR1 is DFQATT and CDR2 is SNEGSKA (reference sequence). The CDR3 sequence is CSASGSPYNEQFL. Written as DNA, the CDR3 is TGCAGTGCTAGCGGGAGCCCCTACAATGAGCAGTTCCTC.

The V gene is TRBV6-6, the J gene TRBJ2-3, with D possibly called TRBD1 or TRBD2 (6 bases each). The CDR3 contains 20 residues. Germline CDR1 reads MNHNY; CDR2 reads SVGAGI (reference sequence). V lost 6 bases, J lost 0 bases, and 28 bases lay in between. The CDR3 is CASRLTRGESGLTSTDTQYF. In DNA, the CDR3 is TGTGCCAGCAGACTGACAAGGGGGGAGAGTGGTTTAACTAGCACAGATACGCAGTATTTT.

Notes on this clonotype: This may come from a read error, since a much larger clone is one base off. The chain recombines TRBV7-2 with TRBJ1-3; D perhaps matches TRBD1 (5 bases). CDR1 is SGHTA and CDR2 is FQGNSA in the germline V gene. This CDR3 spans 15 amino acids. CDR3 residues: CASSPQGTTGNTTYF. As DNA, the CDR3 is TGTGCCAGCAGCCCGCAGGGAACCACTGGAAACACCACATATTTT.